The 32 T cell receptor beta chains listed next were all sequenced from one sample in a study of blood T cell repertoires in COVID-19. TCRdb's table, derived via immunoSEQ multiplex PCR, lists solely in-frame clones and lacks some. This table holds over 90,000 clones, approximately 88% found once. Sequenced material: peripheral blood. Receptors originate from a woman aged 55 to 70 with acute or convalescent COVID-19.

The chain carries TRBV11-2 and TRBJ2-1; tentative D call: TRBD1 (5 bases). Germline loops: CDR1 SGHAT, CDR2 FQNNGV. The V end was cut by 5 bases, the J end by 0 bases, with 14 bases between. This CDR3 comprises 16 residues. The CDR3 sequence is CASSHDSLLSYNEQFF. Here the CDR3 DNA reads TGTGCCAGCAGCCACGACAGTTTACTCTCCTACAATGAGCAGTTCTTC. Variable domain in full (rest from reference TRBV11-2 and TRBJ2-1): EAGVAQSPRYKIIEKRQSVAFWCNPISGHATLYWYQQILGQGPKLLIQFQNNGVVDDSQLPKDRFSAERLKGVDSTLKIQPAKLEDSAVYLCASSHDSLLSYNEQFFGPGTRLTVL.

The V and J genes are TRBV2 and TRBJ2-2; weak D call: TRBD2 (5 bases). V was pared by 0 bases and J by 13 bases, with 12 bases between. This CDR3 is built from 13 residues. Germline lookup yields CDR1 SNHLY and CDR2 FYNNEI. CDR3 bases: TGTGCCAGCAGTGAAGCGGAAGGGAGTTGGCTGTTTTTT. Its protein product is CASSEAEGSWLFF.

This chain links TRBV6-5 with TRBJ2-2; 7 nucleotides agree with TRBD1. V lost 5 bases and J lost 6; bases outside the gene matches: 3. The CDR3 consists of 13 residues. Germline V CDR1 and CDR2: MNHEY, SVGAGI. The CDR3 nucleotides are TGTGCCAGCAGTAGGGACAGCCCCGGGGAGCTGTTTTTT. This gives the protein CASSRDSPGELFF.

CDR3 sequence (DNA): TGTGCCAGCAGCCTTCGCACAGGGGAAGGTGGCTACACCTTC. Its protein product is CASSLRTGEGGYTF. The gene calls are TRBV2 and TRBJ1-2, with TRBD1 identical over 7 bases. The CDR3 length is 14 residues. Germline V gives CDR1 SNHLY, CDR2 FYNNEI. V shed 6 bases, J shed 7 bases, and the junction held 11 bases outside the gene matches.

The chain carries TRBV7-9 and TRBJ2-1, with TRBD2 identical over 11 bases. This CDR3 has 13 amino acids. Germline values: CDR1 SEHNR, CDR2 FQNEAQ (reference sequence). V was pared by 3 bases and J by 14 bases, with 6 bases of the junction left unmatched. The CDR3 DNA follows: TGTGCCAGCAGCTTGACTAGCGGGGTCCCAAAGTTCTTC. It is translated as CASSLTSGVPKFF.

Written as DNA, the CDR3 is TGTGCCAGCAGTTTCAGGTCCTTTACTGAAGCTTTCTTT. It translates to CASSFRSFTEAFF. V is TRBV28 and J is TRBJ1-1, with D hard to call. CDR1 is MDHEN, CDR2 SYDVKM, per germline. V gave up 3 bases and J gave up 5 bases, with 10 bases separating them. The CDR3 is made up of 13 amino acids.

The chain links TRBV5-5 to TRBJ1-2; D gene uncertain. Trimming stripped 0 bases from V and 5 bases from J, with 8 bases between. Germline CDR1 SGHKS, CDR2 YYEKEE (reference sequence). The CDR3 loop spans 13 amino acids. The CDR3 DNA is TGTGCCAGCAGCTTGGATGGCCCTTATGGCTACACCTTC. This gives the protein CASSLDGPYGYTF. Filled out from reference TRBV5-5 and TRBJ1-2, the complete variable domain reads DAGVTQSPTHLIKTRGQQVTLRCSPISGHKSVSWYQQVLGQGPQFIFQYYEKEERGRGNFPDRFSARQFPNYSSELNVNALLLGDSALYLCASSLDGPYGYTFGSGTRLTVV.

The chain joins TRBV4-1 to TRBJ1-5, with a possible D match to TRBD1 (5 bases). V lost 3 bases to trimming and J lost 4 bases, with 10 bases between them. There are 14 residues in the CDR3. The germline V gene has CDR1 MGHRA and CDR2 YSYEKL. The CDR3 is CASSHPDRNQPQHF. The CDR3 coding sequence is TGCGCCAGCAGCCATCCCGACAGAAATCAGCCCCAGCATTTT.

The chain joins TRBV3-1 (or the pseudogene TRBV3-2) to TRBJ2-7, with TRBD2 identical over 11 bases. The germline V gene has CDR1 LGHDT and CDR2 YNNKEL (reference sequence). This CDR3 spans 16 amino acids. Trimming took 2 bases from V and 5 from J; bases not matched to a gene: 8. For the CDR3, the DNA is TGTGCCAGCAGCCAAACAACTAGCGGGAGTCGGGACGAGCAGTACTTC. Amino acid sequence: CASSQTTSGSRDEQYF.

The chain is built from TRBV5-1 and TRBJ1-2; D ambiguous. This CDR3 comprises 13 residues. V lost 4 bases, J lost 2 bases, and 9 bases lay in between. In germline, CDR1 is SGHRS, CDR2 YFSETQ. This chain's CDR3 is CASSEGVNYGYTF. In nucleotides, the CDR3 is TGCGCCAGCAGCGAGGGAGTCAACTATGGCTACACCTTC. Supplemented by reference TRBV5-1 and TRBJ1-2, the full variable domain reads KAGVTQTPRYLIKTRGQQVTLSCSPISGHRSVSWYQQTPGQGLQFLFEYFSETQRNKGNFPGRFSGRQFSNSRSEMNVSTLELGDSALYLCASSEGVNYGYTFGSGTRLTVV.

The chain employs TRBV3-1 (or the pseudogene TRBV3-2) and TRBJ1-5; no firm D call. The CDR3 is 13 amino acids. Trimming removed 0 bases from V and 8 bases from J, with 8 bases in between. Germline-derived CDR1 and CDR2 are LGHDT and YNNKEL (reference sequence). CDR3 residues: CASSQDLREPQHF. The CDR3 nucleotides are TGTGCCAGCAGCCAAGACCTACGCGAGCCCCAGCATTTT.

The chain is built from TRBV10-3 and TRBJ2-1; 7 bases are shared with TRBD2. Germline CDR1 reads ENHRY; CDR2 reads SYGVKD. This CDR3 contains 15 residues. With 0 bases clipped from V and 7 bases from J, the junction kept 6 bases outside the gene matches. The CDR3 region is CAISESSGAVNEQFF. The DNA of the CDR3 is TGTGCCATCAGTGAGTCGAGCGGGGCCGTGAATGAGCAGTTCTTC.

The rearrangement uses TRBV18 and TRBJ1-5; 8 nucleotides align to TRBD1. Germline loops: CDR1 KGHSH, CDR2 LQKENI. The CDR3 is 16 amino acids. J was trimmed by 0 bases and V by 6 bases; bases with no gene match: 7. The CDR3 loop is CASSPDRAYSNQPQHF. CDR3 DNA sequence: TGTGCCAGCTCCCCGGACAGGGCATATAGCAATCAGCCCCAGCATTTT.

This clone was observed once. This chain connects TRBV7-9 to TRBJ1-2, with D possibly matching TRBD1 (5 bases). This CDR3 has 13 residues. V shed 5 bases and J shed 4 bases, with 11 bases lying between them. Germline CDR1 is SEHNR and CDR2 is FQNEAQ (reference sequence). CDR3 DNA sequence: TGTGCCAGCAGCCGCGGGACGGCCTATGGCTACACCTTC. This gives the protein CASSRGTAYGYTF.

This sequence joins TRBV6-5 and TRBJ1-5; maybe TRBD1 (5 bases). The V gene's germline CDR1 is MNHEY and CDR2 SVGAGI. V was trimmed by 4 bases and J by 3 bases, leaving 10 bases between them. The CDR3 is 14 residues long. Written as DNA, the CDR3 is TGTGCCAGCAGTTCCCGACAGCTCAATCAGCCCCAGCATTTT. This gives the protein CASSSRQLNQPQHF.

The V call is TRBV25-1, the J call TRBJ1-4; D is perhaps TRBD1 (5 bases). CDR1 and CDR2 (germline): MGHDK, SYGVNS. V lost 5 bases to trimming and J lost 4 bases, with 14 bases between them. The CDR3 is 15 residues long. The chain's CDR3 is CASSSQGLNNEKLFF. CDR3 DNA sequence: TGTGCCAGCAGTTCTCAGGGCTTGAATAATGAAAAACTGTTTTTT.

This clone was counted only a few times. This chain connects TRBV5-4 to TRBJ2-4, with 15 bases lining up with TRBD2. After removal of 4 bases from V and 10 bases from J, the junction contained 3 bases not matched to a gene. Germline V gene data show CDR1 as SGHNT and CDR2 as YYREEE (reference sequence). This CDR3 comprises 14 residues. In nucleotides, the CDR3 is TGTGCCAGCAGCCCGGGACTAGCGGGGGGTATTCAGTACTTC. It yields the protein CASSPGLAGGIQYF. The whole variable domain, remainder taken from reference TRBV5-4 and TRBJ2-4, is ETGVTQSPTHLIKTRGQQVTLRCSSQSGHNTVSWYQQALGQGPQFIFQYYREEENGRGNFPPRFSGLQFPNYSSELNVNALELDDSALYLCASSPGLAGGIQYFGAGTRLSVL.

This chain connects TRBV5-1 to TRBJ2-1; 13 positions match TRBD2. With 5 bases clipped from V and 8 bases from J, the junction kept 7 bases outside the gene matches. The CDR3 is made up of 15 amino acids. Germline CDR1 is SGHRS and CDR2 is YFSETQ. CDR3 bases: TGCGCCAGCAGTCAAACTAGCGGGAGGGCCTATGAGCAGTTCTTC. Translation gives CASSQTSGRAYEQFF.

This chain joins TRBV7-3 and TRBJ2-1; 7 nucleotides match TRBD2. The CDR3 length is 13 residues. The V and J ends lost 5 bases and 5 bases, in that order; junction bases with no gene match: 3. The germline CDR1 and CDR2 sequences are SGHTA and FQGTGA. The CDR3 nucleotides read TGTGCCAGCAGCCGAGGACTAGACAATGAGCAGTTCTTC. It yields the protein CASSRGLDNEQFF.

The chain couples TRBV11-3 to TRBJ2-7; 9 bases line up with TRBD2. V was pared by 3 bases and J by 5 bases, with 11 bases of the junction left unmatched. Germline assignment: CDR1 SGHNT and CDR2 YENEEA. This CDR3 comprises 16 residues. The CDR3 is CASSFNIAGESHEQYV. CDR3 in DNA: TGTGCCAGCAGCTTTAACATAGCGGGAGAATCCCACGAGCAGTACGTC.

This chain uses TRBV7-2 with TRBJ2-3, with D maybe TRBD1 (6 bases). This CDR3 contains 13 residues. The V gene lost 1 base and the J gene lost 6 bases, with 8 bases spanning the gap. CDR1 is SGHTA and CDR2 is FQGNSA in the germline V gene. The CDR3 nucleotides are TGTGCCAGCAGCTTAGGACAGGCGGATACGCAGTATTTT. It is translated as CASSLGQADTQYF.

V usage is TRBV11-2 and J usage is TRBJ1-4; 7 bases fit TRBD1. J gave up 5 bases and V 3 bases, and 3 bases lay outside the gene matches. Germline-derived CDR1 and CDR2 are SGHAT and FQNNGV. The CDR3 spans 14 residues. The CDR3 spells CASSLGTANEKLFF. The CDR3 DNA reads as TGTGCCAGCAGCTTGGGGACAGCGAATGAAAAACTGTTTTTT.

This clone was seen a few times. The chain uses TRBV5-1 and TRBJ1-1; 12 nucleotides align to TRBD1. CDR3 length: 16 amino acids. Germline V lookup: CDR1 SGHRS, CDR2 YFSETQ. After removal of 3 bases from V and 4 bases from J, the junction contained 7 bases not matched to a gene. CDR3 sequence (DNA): TGCGCCAGCAGCTCGGGACAGGGGGCCAGGGGCACTGAAGCTTTCTTT. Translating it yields CASSSGQGARGTEAFF.

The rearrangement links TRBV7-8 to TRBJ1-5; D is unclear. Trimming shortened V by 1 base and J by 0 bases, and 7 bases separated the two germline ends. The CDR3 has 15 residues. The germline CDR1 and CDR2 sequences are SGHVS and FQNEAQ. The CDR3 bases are TGTGCCAGCAGCTTAGTTTCAAATAGCAATCAGCCCCAGCATTTT. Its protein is CASSLVSNSNQPQHF.

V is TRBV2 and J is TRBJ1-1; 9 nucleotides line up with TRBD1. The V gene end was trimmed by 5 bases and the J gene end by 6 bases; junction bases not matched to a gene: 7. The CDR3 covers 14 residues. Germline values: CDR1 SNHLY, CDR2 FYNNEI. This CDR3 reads CASSTTGGFAEAFF. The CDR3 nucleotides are TGTGCCAGCAGTACCACAGGGGGCTTTGCTGAAGCTTTCTTT.

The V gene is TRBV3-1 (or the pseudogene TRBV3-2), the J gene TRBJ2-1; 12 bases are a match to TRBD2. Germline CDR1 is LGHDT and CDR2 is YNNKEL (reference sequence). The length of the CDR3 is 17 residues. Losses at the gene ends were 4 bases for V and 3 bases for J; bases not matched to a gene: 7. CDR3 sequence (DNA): TGTGCCAGCAGCCGGACTAGCGGGATGGGAAGCTACAATGAGCAGTTCTTC. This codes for CASSRTSGMGSYNEQFF.

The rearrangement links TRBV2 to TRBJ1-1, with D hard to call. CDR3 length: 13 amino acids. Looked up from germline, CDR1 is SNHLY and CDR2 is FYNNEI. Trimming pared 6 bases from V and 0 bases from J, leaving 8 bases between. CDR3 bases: TGTGCCAGCAGAGATCCAGTGAACACTGAAGCTTTCTTT. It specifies CASRDPVNTEAFF.

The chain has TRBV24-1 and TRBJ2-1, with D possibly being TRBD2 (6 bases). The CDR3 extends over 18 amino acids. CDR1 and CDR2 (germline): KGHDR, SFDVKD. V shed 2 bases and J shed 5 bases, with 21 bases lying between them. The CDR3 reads CATSDSPSPGTPNNEQFF. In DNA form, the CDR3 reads TGTGCCACCAGTGATTCCCCCTCCCCGGGGACTCCCAACAATGAGCAGTTCTTC.

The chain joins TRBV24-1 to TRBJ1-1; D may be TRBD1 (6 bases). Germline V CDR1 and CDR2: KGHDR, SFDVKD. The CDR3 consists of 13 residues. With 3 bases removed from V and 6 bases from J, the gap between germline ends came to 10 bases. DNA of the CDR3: TGTGCCACCAGTGATCCCGGGACACCTGAAGCTTTCTTT. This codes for CATSDPGTPEAFF.

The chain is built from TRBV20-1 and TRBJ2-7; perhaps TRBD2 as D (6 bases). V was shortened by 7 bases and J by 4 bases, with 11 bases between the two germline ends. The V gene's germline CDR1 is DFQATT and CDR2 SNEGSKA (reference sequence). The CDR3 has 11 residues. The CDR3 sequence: CSVADLYEQYV. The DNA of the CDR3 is TGCAGTGTAGCGGATCTTTACGAGCAGTACGTC.

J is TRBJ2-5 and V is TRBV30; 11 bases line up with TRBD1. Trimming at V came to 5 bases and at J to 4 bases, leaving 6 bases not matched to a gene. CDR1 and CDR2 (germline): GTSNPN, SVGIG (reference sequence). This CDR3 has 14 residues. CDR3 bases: TGTGCCTGGGGGACAGGGGGGAGGAGAGAGACCCAGTACTTC. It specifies CAWGTGGRRETQYF.

The CDR3 DNA reads as TGTGCCAGTAGTATAGTTGGGACAGGTAATAGCAATCAGCCCCAGCATTTT. Translated, it gives CASSIVGTGNSNQPQHF. The rearrangement joins TRBV19 to TRBJ1-5; 8 bases are a match to TRBD1. The CDR3 contains 17 residues. The V gene end was trimmed by 1 base and the J gene end by 0 bases; junction bases not matched to a gene: 5. Per germline, CDR1 LNHDA and CDR2 SQIVND (reference sequence).